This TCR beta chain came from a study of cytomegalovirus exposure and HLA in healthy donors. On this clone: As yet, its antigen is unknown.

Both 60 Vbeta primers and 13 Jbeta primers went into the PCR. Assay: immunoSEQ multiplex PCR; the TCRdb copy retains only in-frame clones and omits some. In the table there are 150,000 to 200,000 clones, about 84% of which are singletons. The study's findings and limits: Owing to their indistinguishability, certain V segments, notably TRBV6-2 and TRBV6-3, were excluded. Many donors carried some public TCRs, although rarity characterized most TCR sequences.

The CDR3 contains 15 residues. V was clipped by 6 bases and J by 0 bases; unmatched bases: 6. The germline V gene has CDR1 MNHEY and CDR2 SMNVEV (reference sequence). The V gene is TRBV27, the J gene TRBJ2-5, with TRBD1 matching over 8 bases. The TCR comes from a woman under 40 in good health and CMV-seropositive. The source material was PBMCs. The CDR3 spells CASRAGQGYQETQYF. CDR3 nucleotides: TGTGCCAGCAGAGCCGGACAGGGCTACCAAGAGACCCAGTACTTC.